Each of the 26 T cell receptor beta chains below was sequenced from the same sample in a study of cytomegalovirus exposure and HLA in healthy donors. PCR involved 60 Vbeta and 13 Jbeta primers. The repertoire was sequenced with immunoSEQ multiplex PCR; TCRdb's copy has only in-frame clones and lacks some. The sample consists of 49,000 or so clones, about four fifths of them appearing once. The sample consisted of PBMCs. The receptors shown here come from a boy aged 5 to 17 in good health and CMV-seropositive.

The chain uses TRBV5-1 and TRBJ1-1; 9 bases align to TRBD1. CDR1 SGHRS and CDR2 YFSETQ come from the germline V gene. The CDR3 has 14 amino acids. V shed 3 bases and J 7 bases; nucleotides not matched to a gene: 7. The CDR3 region is CASSWDREKGEAFF. In DNA form, the CDR3 reads TGCGCCAGCAGCTGGGACAGGGAGAAAGGTGAAGCTTTCTTT. Using reference TRBV5-1 and TRBJ1-1 for the parts outside the CDR3, the full variable domain is KAGVTQTPRYLIKTRGQQVTLSCSPISGHRSVSWYQQTPGQGLQFLFEYFSETQRNKGNFPGRFSGRQFSNSRSEMNVSTLELGDSALYLCASSWDREKGEAFFGQGTRLTVV.

This chain joins TRBV5-4 and TRBJ1-2, with 9 bases lining up with TRBD1. Losses at the gene ends were 10 bases for V and 5 bases for J; bases not matched to a gene: 9. CDR1 is SGHNT, CDR2 YYREEE, per germline (reference sequence). This CDR3 comprises 13 residues. CDR3: CACGTGLKYGYTF. In nucleotides, the CDR3 is TGTGCCTGCGGGACAGGGTTGAAGTATGGCTACACCTTC.

This clone was observed a handful of times. V and J are TRBV2 and TRBJ1-2; 7 bases line up with TRBD1. J lost 5 bases, V lost 6 bases, and 6 bases had no gene match. The CDR3 sequence is 13 residues long. Germline CDR1 SNHLY, CDR2 FYNNEI. The CDR3 loop is CASSGTELYGYTF. As DNA, the CDR3 is TGTGCCAGCAGCGGGACAGAACTTTATGGCTACACCTTC.

The rearrangement uses TRBV7-9 and TRBJ2-3; weak D call: TRBD1 (5 bases). The CDR3 spans 16 residues. CDR1 and CDR2 from the germline V gene are SEHNR and FQNEAQ (reference sequence). The ends were cut back, 3 bases at V and 2 bases at J, with 15 bases in the middle. CDR3 sequence (DNA): TGTGCCAGCAGCTTTTCGCGAGACAGAAACACAGATACGCAGTATTTT. Translation gives CASSFSRDRNTDTQYF.

V usage is TRBV13 and J usage is TRBJ2-5; 8 bases agree with TRBD2. There are 14 residues in the CDR3. The junction had 2 bases not matched to a gene; V was cut back by 1 base and J by 4 bases. Germline V CDR1 and CDR2: PRHDT, FYEKMQ (reference sequence). The CDR3 protein is CASSLAGGRETQYF. CDR3 DNA sequence: TGTGCCAGCAGCTTAGCGGGGGGGCGAGAGACCCAGTACTTC. Full variable domain (remainder filled in from reference TRBV13 and TRBJ2-5): AAGVIQSPRHLIKEKRETATLKCYPIPRHDTVYWYQQGPGQDPQFLISFYEKMQSDKGSIPDRFSAQQFSDYHSELNMSSLELGDSALYFCASSLAGGRETQYFGPGTRLLVL.

This chain uses TRBV6-5 with TRBJ2-5; 9 bases match TRBD1. V was clipped by 2 bases and J by 4 bases; unmatched bases: 2. CDR1 MNHEY and CDR2 SVGAGI come from the germline V gene. CDR3 length: 14 amino acids. CDR3 coding DNA: TGTGCCAGCAGTTACGGGACAGGGACAGAGACCCAGTACTTC. The encoded protein is CASSYGTGTETQYF.

The genes are TRBV6-6 and TRBJ2-3; 8 nucleotides match TRBD1. V lost 5 bases to trimming and J lost 4 bases; unmatched junction nucleotides: 5. Per the germline V gene, CDR1 is MNHNY and CDR2 is SVGAGI (reference sequence). The CDR3 runs 14 residues. In DNA form, the CDR3 reads TGTGCCAGCAGTCCGCAGGGGGCAGCAGATACGCAGTATTTT. Its protein is CASSPQGAADTQYF.

V usage is TRBV6-1 and J usage is TRBJ1-1; TRBD1 is a possible D gene (5 bases). V was pared by 3 bases and J by 8 bases, with 13 bases between. Germline V gene sequence: CDR1 MNHNS, CDR2 SASEGT. The CDR3 is 13 residues long. Here the CDR3 reads CASSDSGGGEAFF. As DNA, the CDR3 is TGTGCCAGCAGTGATTCGGGGGGTGGAGAAGCTTTCTTT.

This chain joins TRBV9 and TRBJ2-7, with a possible D match to TRBD2 (6 bases). Germline V lookup: CDR1 SGDLS, CDR2 YYNGEE. This CDR3 comprises 13 residues. Trimming shortened V by 2 bases and J by 6 bases, and 12 bases separated the two germline ends. In nucleotides, the CDR3 is TGTGCCAGCAGCGTTGGGGGGTTAGGCGAGCAGTACTTC. This sequence encodes CASSVGGLGEQYF.

The chain uses TRBV5-1 and TRBJ2-7; D unresolved. Trimming took off 4 bases at V and 4 bases at J, with 9 bases between the two ends. CDR3 size: 12 residues. The germline V gene has CDR1 SGHRS and CDR2 YFSETQ. CDR3 sequence reads: CASSPDWYEQYF. In DNA form, the CDR3 reads TGCGCCAGCAGCCCCGACTGGTACGAGCAGTACTTC.

This clone was seen more than once but under ten times. This chain uses TRBV5-5 with TRBJ2-3, with TRBD2 matching 8 bases. Germline values: CDR1 SGHKS, CDR2 YYEKEE (reference sequence). The CDR3 runs 14 residues. Trimming at V came to 7 bases and at J to 2 bases, leaving 6 bases not matched to a gene. CDR3 sequence (DNA): TGTGCCAGCGTCTCTAGCGGGTCCACAGATACGCAGTATTTT. It is translated as CASVSSGSTDTQYF.

Only one count was recorded for this clone. The genes are TRBV6-1 and TRBJ1-4; TRBD1 aligns across 7 bases. Germline loops: CDR1 MNHNS, CDR2 SASEGT. V lost 2 bases and J lost 0; bases outside the gene matches: 6. This CDR3 spans 17 amino acids. The CDR3 sequence is CASSEWTGAATNEKLFF. The CDR3 DNA reads TGTGCCAGCAGTGAATGGACAGGTGCTGCAACTAATGAAAAACTGTTTTTT.

The chain uses TRBV7-9 and TRBJ2-7; the D is unclear. The germline V gene has CDR1 SEHNR and CDR2 FQNEAQ (reference sequence). The CDR3 totals 14 residues. The V end lost 5 bases, the J end lost 1 base, and 12 bases lay between the germline ends. Written as DNA, the CDR3 is TGTGCCAGCAGCCCTGAGAGGCAGTCCTACGAGCAGTACTTC. This gives the protein CASSPERQSYEQYF.

The V and J genes are TRBV6-5 and TRBJ1-6; D is unresolved. V gave up 2 bases and J gave up 8 bases, with 7 bases separating them. CDR3 length: 13 residues. The V gene's germline CDR1 is MNHEY and CDR2 SVGAGI. The CDR3: CASSYQADSPLHF. CDR3 bases: TGTGCCAGCAGTTACCAAGCGGATTCACCCCTCCACTTT.

This chain links TRBV5-1 with TRBJ2-7; TRBD1 matches 7 bases. Germline CDR1 and CDR2: SGHRS and YFSETQ. The junction had 5 bases not matched to a gene; V was cut back by 5 bases and J by 0 bases. The CDR3 covers 14 residues. The CDR3 sequence: CASSSGTDSYEQYF. As DNA, the CDR3 is TGCGCCAGCAGTTCCGGGACAGACTCCTACGAGCAGTACTTC.

The genes are TRBV11-2 and TRBJ1-1, with unresolved D. CDR3 length equals 13 residues. The V gene's germline CDR1 is SGHAT and CDR2 FQNNGV. With 5 bases removed from V and 5 bases from J, the gap between germline ends came to 12 bases. The chain's CDR3 is CASSREEITEAFF. CDR3 DNA sequence: TGTGCCAGCAGCCGAGAGGAGATAACTGAAGCTTTCTTT.

The rearrangement joins TRBV5-1 to TRBJ2-7; TRBD2 agrees at 7 bases. Germline values: CDR1 SGHRS, CDR2 YFSETQ. The V gene end was trimmed by 4 bases and the J gene end by 7 bases; junction bases not matched to a gene: 8. There are 13 residues in the CDR3. The DNA for the CDR3 is TGCGCCAGCAGCCTCCCAGAAGCGGGGGAGCAGTACTTC. Encoded protein: CASSLPEAGEQYF.

The rearrangement joins TRBV4-1 to TRBJ2-7; 11 nucleotides line up with TRBD1. Trimming at V came to 4 bases and at J to 2 bases, leaving 7 bases not matched to a gene. The CDR3 is made up of 16 amino acids. CDR1 and CDR2 from the germline V gene are MGHRA and YSYEKL. Here the CDR3 reads CASSPAPGQGAYEQYF. The CDR3 DNA reads as TGCGCCAGCAGCCCAGCACCGGGACAGGGGGCCTACGAGCAGTACTTC.

The chain is built from TRBV7-9 and TRBJ2-1; 14 bases fit TRBD2. The J segment lost 0 bases and the V segment lost 5 bases, leaving 9 bases of the junction unmatched. CDR3 size: 19 residues. CDR1 SEHNR and CDR2 FQNEAQ come from the germline V gene (reference sequence). The CDR3 coding sequence is TGTGCCAGCAGCCCAGGGACTAGCGGGGGCTCTAGCTCCTACAATGAGCAGTTCTTC. Its protein product is CASSPGTSGGSSSYNEQFF.

CDR3 protein: CASSLERPGSGANVLTF. The CDR3, as DNA: TGTGCCAGCAGCTTAGAGCGCCCAGGCTCTGGGGCCAACGTCCTGACTTTC. V is TRBV11-2 and J is TRBJ2-6; D remains ambiguous. The CDR3 length is 17 residues. Between the trimmed V and J ends, which lost 0 bases and 0 bases, there was a span of 9 bases. Germline CDR1 reads SGHAT; CDR2 reads FQNNGV.

V and J are TRBV6-5 and TRBJ1-2; 7 bases line up with TRBD1. Germline V lookup: CDR1 MNHEY, CDR2 SVGAGI. V lost 5 bases, J lost 4 bases, and 10 bases stayed unmatched. CDR3 length equals 15 residues. This CDR3 reads CASSGGTASSYGYTF. CDR3 nucleotide sequence: TGTGCCAGCAGTGGAGGGACAGCTAGTTCCTATGGCTACACCTTC.

The CDR3 coding sequence is TGTGCCAGCAGCTTGTCCCCAGGGGAGAGGACCACTGAAGCTTTCTTT. Encoded protein: CASSLSPGERTTEAFF. The rearrangement uses TRBV5-4 and TRBJ1-1; TRBD1 might be the D (6 bases). The CDR3 spans 16 residues. Between the trimmed V and J ends, which lost 1 base and 4 bases, there was a span of 17 bases. The germline CDR1 and CDR2 sequences are SGHNT and YYREEE (reference sequence).

The chain recombines TRBV6-6 with TRBJ1-1; 11 bases map to TRBD1. Germline values: CDR1 MNHNY, CDR2 SVGAGI (reference sequence). V gave up 6 bases and J gave up 2 bases; unmatched junction bases: 2. CDR3 length: 14 amino acids. CDR3 DNA: TGTGCCAGCAGCAGGACAGGGGGCAACACTGAAGCTTTCTTT. It yields the protein CASSRTGGNTEAFF.

V and J are TRBV29-1 and TRBJ1-2, with TRBD1 identical over 9 bases. The V gene end was trimmed by 6 bases and the J gene end by 4 bases; junction bases not matched to a gene: 3. The CDR3 extends over 12 amino acids. Looked up from germline, CDR1 is SQVTM and CDR2 is ANQGSEA. The CDR3 is CSVEDRGYGYTF. DNA for the CDR3: TGCAGCGTCGAGGACAGGGGCTATGGCTACACCTTC.

V gene TRBV7-2 combines with J gene TRBJ2-1; 8 nucleotides match TRBD2. V gave up 5 bases and J gave up 6 bases; unmatched junction bases: 12. This CDR3 contains 16 residues. The germline gives CDR1 SGHTA, CDR2 FQGNSA. This CDR3 is CASSASPGTRGNEQFF. The CDR3 DNA is TGTGCCAGCAGCGCAAGCCCCGGGACTAGGGGCAATGAGCAGTTCTTC.

This clone occurred once. Other DNA variants within this sample encode the same CDR3. The V gene is TRBV7-9, the J gene TRBJ2-7; 8 bases are a match to TRBD1. The V and J ends lost 5 bases and 3 bases, in that order; junction bases with no gene match: 12. The germline V gene encodes CDR1 SEHNR and CDR2 FQNEAQ (reference sequence). The CDR3 runs 16 residues. The CDR3 sequence is CASSAGQGAFFYEQYF. CDR3 sequence (DNA): TGTGCCAGCAGCGCCGGACAGGGCGCGTTCTTCTACGAGCAGTACTTC.